Listed here are 19 T cell receptor beta chains from one sample, sequenced in a study of blood T cell repertoires in COVID-19. This table comes from immunoSEQ multiplex PCR, and its TCRdb copy is limited to in-frame clones, with some not included. The profile shows around 310,000 clones, about 90% of them singletons. The sequenced material came from peripheral blood. Receptors were obtained from a woman in her thirties or forties with COVID-19, enrolled during active disease.

The rearrangement uses TRBV13 and TRBJ1-4, with D tentatively TRBD1 (6 bases). V shed 4 bases and J shed 0 bases, with 12 bases lying between them. The CDR3 spans 16 residues. Germline V gene sequence: CDR1 PRHDT, CDR2 FYEKMQ (reference sequence). CDR3 bases: TGTGCCAGCAGCTCTCGACAGGCTGCAACTAATGAAAAACTGTTTTTT. Translated: CASSSRQAATNEKLFF.

V usage is TRBV28 and J usage is TRBJ2-3; 7 bases agree with TRBD2. This CDR3 has 18 amino acids. CDR1 is MDHEN, CDR2 SYDVKM, per germline. Losses at the gene ends were 3 bases for V and 5 bases for J; bases not matched to a gene: 17. The CDR3 sequence: CASSLKRVRTRWGDTQYF. DNA for the CDR3: TGTGCCAGCAGTTTGAAACGAGTCCGGACTAGGTGGGGAGATACGCAGTATTTT. Variable domain in full (rest from reference TRBV28 and TRBJ2-3): DVKVTQSSRYLVKRTGEKVFLECVQDMDHENMFWYRQDPGLGLRLIYFSYDVKMKEKGDIPEGYSVSREKKERFSLILESASTNQTSMYLCASSLKRVRTRWGDTQYFGPGTRLTVL.

This chain links TRBV6-6 with TRBJ1-2; no firm D call. Trimming cost V 4 bases and J 0 bases, with 6 bases left between them. The CDR3 loop spans 13 amino acids. Germline V gives CDR1 MNHNY, CDR2 SVGAGI (reference sequence). CDR3 region: CASSSGPNYGYTF. DNA for the CDR3: TGTGCCAGCAGTTCAGGTCCTAACTATGGCTACACCTTC.

The V call is TRBV7-3, the J call TRBJ2-5, with 9 nucleotides matching TRBD1. Germline loops: CDR1 SGHTA, CDR2 FQGTGA. Germline trimming cut 8 bases from V and 5 bases from J; bases unmatched to any gene: 0. The CDR3 length is 11 residues. As DNA, the CDR3 is TGTGCCAGCGGACAGGGGGAGACCCAGTACTTC. Its protein is CASGQGETQYF.

On this clone: The same CDR3 arises from other DNA sequences in this sample as well. The chain couples TRBV5-1 to TRBJ2-5, with TRBD2 matching over 7 bases. Germline values: CDR1 SGHRS, CDR2 YFSETQ. This CDR3 spans 13 amino acids. With 4 bases clipped from V and 5 bases from J, the junction kept 5 bases outside the gene matches. CDR3 residues: CASSLGGGETQYF. CDR3 nucleotide sequence: TGCGCCAGCAGCCTGGGGGGAGGGGAGACCCAGTACTTC.

The chain employs TRBV6-2 or TRBV6-3 and TRBJ2-1; 9 nucleotides align to TRBD2. Germline V lookup: CDR1 MNHEY, CDR2 SVGEGT. The CDR3 loop spans 16 amino acids. Trimming took 6 bases from V and 6 from J; bases not matched to a gene: 12. CDR3 bases: TGTGCCAGCAGCGACATGGGGCGGGGGGGCCGCAATGAGCAGTTCTTC. This sequence encodes CASSDMGRGGRNEQFF.

The V gene is TRBV7-2, the J gene TRBJ1-3; D is possibly TRBD1 (5 bases). Germline V gives CDR1 SGHTA, CDR2 FQGNSA. Trimming left V 5 bases short and J 0 bases short, with 11 bases between. CDR3 length equals 15 residues. The CDR3 region is CASSPWGPSGNTIYF. Here the CDR3 DNA reads TGTGCCAGCAGCCCATGGGGCCCCTCTGGAAACACCATATATTTT.

The chain combines TRBV6-6 with TRBJ2-7; D is possibly TRBD1 (5 bases). CDR3 length: 12 amino acids. Germline V gene lookup returns CDR1 MNHNY and CDR2 SVGAGI (reference sequence). V lost 2 bases and J lost 5, with 7 bases in between. For the CDR3, the DNA is TGTGCCAGCAGTTACAGGGGCAACGAGCAGTACTTC. Translated, it gives CASSYRGNEQYF.

The chain has TRBV3-1 (or the pseudogene TRBV3-2) and TRBJ1-2; 8 nucleotides align to TRBD1. CDR1 is LGHDT and CDR2 is YNNKEL in the germline V gene (reference sequence). The CDR3 consists of 16 residues. The V segment lost 0 bases and the J segment 4 bases; nucleotides outside the gene matches: 7. The CDR3 nucleotides are TGTGCCAGCAGCCAAGATCTTGGGACAGGCGGCTATGGCTACACCTTC. Its protein is CASSQDLGTGGYGYTF.

V is TRBV6-5 and J is TRBJ2-2, with 10 bases aligning to TRBD2. V dropped 5 bases and J dropped 1; count of bases not matched to a gene: 1. Germline lookup yields CDR1 MNHEY and CDR2 SVGAGI. The CDR3 consists of 15 residues. CDR3 sequence reads: CASSRTSGNTGELFF. The CDR3 DNA reads as TGTGCCAGCAGTAGGACTAGCGGGAACACCGGGGAGCTGTTTTTT.

This clone was seen more than once but under ten times. CDR3 sequence: CASSQFFGNTEAFF. The CDR3 nucleotides are TGCGCCAGCAGCCAATTCTTCGGGAACACTGAAGCTTTCTTT. V and J are TRBV4-3 and TRBJ1-1; D is unresolved. V was cut by 2 bases and J by 1 base, with 8 bases left in between. The V gene's germline CDR1 is LGHNA and CDR2 YSLEER. This CDR3 spans 14 amino acids.

The chain has TRBV25-1 and TRBJ2-3, with D tentatively TRBD1 (6 bases). Germline V gives CDR1 MGHDK, CDR2 SYGVNS. V lost 3 bases and J lost 1, with 8 bases in between. The CDR3 is 14 amino acids. The CDR3 region is CASSDHRGTDTQYF. The CDR3 coding sequence is TGTGCCAGCAGTGACCACAGGGGCACAGATACGCAGTATTTT.

This rearrangement joins TRBV11-2 to TRBJ1-3; 10 positions agree with TRBD1. The CDR3 runs to 16 residues. J gave up 1 base and V 5 bases, and 5 bases lay outside the gene matches. CDR1 is SGHAT, CDR2 FQNNGV, per germline. The CDR3 nucleotides read TGTGCCAGCAGCGGGATGGACAGGGGGTCTGGAAACACCATATATTTT. It is translated as CASSGMDRGSGNTIYF.

This clone was seen once. The genes are TRBV2 and TRBJ2-5; tentatively, D is TRBD2 (5 bases). The V gene lost 0 bases and the J gene lost 5 bases, with 13 bases spanning the gap. The CDR3 totals 15 residues. Germline CDR1 reads SNHLY; CDR2 reads FYNNEI. This chain's CDR3 is CASSEALGVWETQYF. The CDR3 DNA follows: TGTGCCAGCAGTGAAGCGCTCGGGGTATGGGAGACCCAGTACTTC.

The chain employs TRBV11-1 and TRBJ2-1, with TRBD2 identical over 10 bases. CDR1 and CDR2 from the germline V gene are SGHAT and FQDESV (reference sequence). Germline trimming cut 1 base from V and 5 bases from J; bases unmatched to any gene: 2. This CDR3 spans 15 amino acids. CDR3 loop: CASSLGLAGDNEQFF. CDR3 nucleotide sequence: TGTGCCAGCAGCTTAGGGCTAGCGGGGGACAATGAGCAGTTCTTC.

The chain couples TRBV5-1 to TRBJ2-7; 7 bases agree with TRBD2. Trimming cost V 6 bases and J 5 bases; bases outside gene matches: 8. The CDR3 is 13 amino acids. From germline, CDR1 is SGHRS and CDR2 YFSETQ. CDR3 sequence reads: CASTVSSGDEQYF. The CDR3, as DNA: TGCGCCAGCACCGTTTCTAGCGGAGACGAGCAGTACTTC.

The V and J genes are TRBV9 and TRBJ2-2; TRBD1 agrees at 7 bases. Germline V gene data show CDR1 as SGDLS and CDR2 as YYNGEE. Germline trimming cut 3 bases from V and 8 bases from J; bases unmatched to any gene: 13. The CDR3 sequence is 16 residues long. Written as DNA, the CDR3 is TGTGCCAGCAGCGAGGGACAGTCGGTCCGGGGAGGGGAGCTGTTTTTT. It yields the protein CASSEGQSVRGGELFF.

The rearrangement links TRBV9 to TRBJ2-1, with 9 bases that match TRBD2. After removal of 4 bases from V and 4 bases from J, the junction contained 12 bases not matched to a gene. CDR3 length: 17 amino acids. CDR1 is SGDLS, CDR2 YYNGEE, per germline. Here the CDR3 DNA reads TGTGCCAGCAGCCCACGTGTAGGGACTAGCTCATACAATGAGCAGTTCTTC. Amino acids: CASSPRVGTSSYNEQFF.

The chain uses TRBV2 and TRBJ1-1, with a tentative D call TRBD1 (5 bases). Deletions cut 4 bases from V and 5 bases from J, with 11 bases between. The V gene's germline CDR1 is SNHLY and CDR2 FYNNEI. The CDR3 is 13 amino acids. CDR3 in DNA: TGTGCCAGCAGTGGGGGGGGGATAACTGAAGCTTTCTTT. Protein sequence: CASSGGGITEAFF.